This T cell receptor (beta chain) was documented in a study of early T cells in non-severe SARS-CoV-2 infection. This clonotype occurred a few times. Its antigen is unknown. Study findings and constraints: The VDJdb matching leaned toward anti-spike CD8 responses and overlooked private and CD4 specificities.

TCRdb reprocessed the 5' RACE reads via MiXCR and lists one record per CDR3 protein. This sample yields 70,000 to 85,000 distinct CDR3 sequences, of which 10% to 15% are seen a single time; approximately 4% belongs to the top ten. This CDR3 is 13 amino acids long. V lost 11 bases and J 3 bases, leaving 15 bases between the germline ends. Germline values: CDR1 MGHRA, CDR2 YSYEKL. The sequenced sample consisted of whole blood. The chain carries TRBV4-1 and TRBJ2-3, with D uncertain. This sequence was found in an adult who was a healthcare worker with PCR-confirmed SARS-CoV-2 infection or an uninfected control (not recorded which). CDR3 nucleotide sequence: TGCGCCTCCTCGGACGGAGCGACAGATACGCAGTATTTT. Protein: CASSDGATDTQYF.